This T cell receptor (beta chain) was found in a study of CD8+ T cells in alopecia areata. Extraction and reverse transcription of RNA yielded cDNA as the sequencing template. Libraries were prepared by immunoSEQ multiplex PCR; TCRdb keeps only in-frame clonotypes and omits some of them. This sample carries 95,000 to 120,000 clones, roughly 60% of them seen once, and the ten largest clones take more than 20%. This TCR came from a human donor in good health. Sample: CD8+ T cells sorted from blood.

The CDR3 sequence: CASSLSKRGTDAFGGYTF. Here the CDR3 DNA reads TGTGCCAGCAGCTTATCTAAGCGAGGGACGGATGCCTTTGGGGGCTACACCTTC. The chain carries TRBV7-8 and TRBJ1-2; TRBD1 might be the D (5 bases). Trimming pared 2 bases from V and 8 bases from J, leaving 27 bases between. Germline CDR1 reads SGHVS; CDR2 reads FQNEAQ. CDR3 length equals 18 residues.